This TCR beta chain stems from a study of cytotoxic CD8 clonotypes in ibrutinib-treated CLL. Study background: The study recorded mean values of almost 260,000 productive templates and 80,000 to 100,000 productive rearrangements per sample. Points from the study as a whole: Once treatment began, public clonotypes, which were uncommon, contracted or stayed stable.

Per germline, CDR1 SNHLY and CDR2 FYNNEI. V was trimmed by 8 bases and J by 2 bases, leaving 13 bases between them. This CDR3 has 14 amino acids. Remarks on this clone: Its antigen is as yet unknown.

Target depth was 1 in 200,000 to 1 in 1 million T cells, about 10x per clonotype. Assay used: immunoSEQ multiplex PCR; TCRdb lists only in-frame clones, some missing. The table includes more than 200,000 clones, just over 70% detected once. The sample here was PBMCs, taken after 12 months of ibrutinib treatment. The chain recombines TRBV2 with TRBJ2-1; no clear D. The TCR was taken from a human donor with chronic lymphocytic leukemia. The CDR3 region is CASVRGQTYNEQFF. CDR3 nucleotides: TGTGCCAGCGTCCGCGGTCAAACCTACAATGAGCAGTTCTTC.